This T cell receptor (beta chain) was profiled in a study of beta chain features in type 1 diabetes. Trimming removed 5 bases at V and 2 bases at J, with 11 bases between. Germline values: CDR1 MDHEN, CDR2 SYDVKM. CDR3 length equals 14 residues. About this clone itself: The antigen remains undetermined.

Notes on the study in general: Shorter TCRB CDR3s, moderately but significantly so, were found in Type 1 diabetes patients in all four CD4+ subsets.

Sorted populations were all over 95% pure. Investigators reverse transcribed all isolated RNA, so they sequenced expressed TCRB transcripts. Repertoires were generated with immunoSEQ multiplex PCR, while TCRdb's copy carries only in-frame clones and drops some. The data show approximately 170,000 clones, approximately 7.9% seen once. The sample taken for sequencing was central memory CD4+ T cells from blood. This clonotype was sampled from a man aged 18 to 35 with type 1 diabetes. This chain connects TRBV28 to TRBJ2-3, with D perhaps TRBD1 (5 bases). CDR3 in amino acids: CASSPRQYTDTQYF. CDR3 DNA sequence: TGTGCCAGCAGTCCCCGACAGTACACAGATACGCAGTATTTT.